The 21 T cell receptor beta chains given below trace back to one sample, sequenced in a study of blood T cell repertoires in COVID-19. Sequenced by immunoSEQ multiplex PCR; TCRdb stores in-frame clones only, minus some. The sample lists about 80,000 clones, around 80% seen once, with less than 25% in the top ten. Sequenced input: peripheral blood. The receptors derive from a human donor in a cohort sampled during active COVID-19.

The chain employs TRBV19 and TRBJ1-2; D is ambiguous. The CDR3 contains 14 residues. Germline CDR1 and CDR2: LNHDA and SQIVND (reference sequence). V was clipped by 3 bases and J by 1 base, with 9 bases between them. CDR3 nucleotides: TGTGCCAGTAGTATTGGCGGCTTTAACTATGGCTACACCTTC. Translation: CASSIGGFNYGYTF.

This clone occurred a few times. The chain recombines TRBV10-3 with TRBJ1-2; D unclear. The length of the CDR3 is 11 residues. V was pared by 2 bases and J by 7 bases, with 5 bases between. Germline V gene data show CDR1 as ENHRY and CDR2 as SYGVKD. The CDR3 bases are TGTGCCATCAGTGAGGGGAGTGGCTACACCTTC. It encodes CAISEGSGYTF.

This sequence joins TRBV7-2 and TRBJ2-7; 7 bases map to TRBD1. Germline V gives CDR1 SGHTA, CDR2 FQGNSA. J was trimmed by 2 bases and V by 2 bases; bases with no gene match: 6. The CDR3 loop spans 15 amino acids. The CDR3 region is CASSLSGTVTYEQYF. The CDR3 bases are TGTGCCAGCAGCTTATCCGGGACAGTGACCTACGAGCAGTACTTC.

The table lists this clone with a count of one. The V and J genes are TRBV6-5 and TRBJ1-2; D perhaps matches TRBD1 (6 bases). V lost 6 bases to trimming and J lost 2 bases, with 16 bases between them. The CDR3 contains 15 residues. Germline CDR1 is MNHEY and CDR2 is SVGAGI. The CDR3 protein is CASRGDNNRNYGYTF. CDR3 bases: TGTGCCAGCAGGGGGGACAACAATAGGAACTATGGCTACACCTTC.

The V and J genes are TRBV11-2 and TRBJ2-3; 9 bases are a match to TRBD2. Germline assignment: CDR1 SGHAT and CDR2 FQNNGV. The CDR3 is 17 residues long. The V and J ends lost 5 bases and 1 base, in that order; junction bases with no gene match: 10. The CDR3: CASSPLEAGGRTDTQYF. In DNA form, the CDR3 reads TGTGCCAGCAGCCCCCTTGAGGCGGGGGGGCGCACAGATACGCAGTATTTT.

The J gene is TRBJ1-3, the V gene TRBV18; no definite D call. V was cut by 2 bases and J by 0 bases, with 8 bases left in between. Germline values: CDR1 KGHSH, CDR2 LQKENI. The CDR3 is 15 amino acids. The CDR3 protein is CASSPFPSSGNTIYF. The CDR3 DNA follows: TGTGCCAGCTCACCATTTCCATCCTCTGGAAACACCATATATTTT.

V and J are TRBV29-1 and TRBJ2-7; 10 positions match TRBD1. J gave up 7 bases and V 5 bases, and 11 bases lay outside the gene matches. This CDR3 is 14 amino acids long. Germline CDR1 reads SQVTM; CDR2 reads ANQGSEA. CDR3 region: CSVRLSDRGWEQYF. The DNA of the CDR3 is TGCAGCGTTCGATTATCGGACAGGGGGTGGGAGCAGTACTTC.

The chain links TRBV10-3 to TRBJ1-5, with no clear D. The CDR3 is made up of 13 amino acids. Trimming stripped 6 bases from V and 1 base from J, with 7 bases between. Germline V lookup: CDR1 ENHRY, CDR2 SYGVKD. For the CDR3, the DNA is TGTGCCATCAGCCAGATCAGCAATCAGCCCCAGCATTTT. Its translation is CAISQISNQPQHF.

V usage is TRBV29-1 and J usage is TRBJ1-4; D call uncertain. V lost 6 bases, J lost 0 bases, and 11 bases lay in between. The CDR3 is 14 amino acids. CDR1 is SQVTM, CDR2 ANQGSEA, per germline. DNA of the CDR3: TGCAGCGTGGTCGAAAGCGCAACTAATGAAAAACTGTTTTTT. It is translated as CSVVESATNEKLFF. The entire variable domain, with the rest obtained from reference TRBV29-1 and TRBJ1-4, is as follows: SAVISQKPSRDICQRGTSLTIQCQVDSQVTMMFWYRQQPGQSLTLIATANQGSEATYESGFVIDKFPISRPNLTFSTLTVSNMSPEDSSIYLCSVVESATNEKLFFGSGTQLSVL.

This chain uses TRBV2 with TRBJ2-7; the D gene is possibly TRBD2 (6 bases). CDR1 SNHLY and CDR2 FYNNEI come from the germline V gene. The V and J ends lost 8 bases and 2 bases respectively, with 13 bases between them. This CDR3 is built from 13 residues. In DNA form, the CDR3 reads TGTGCCAGCGGCCGGGAGAGAACCTACGAGCAGTACTTC. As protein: CASGRERTYEQYF.

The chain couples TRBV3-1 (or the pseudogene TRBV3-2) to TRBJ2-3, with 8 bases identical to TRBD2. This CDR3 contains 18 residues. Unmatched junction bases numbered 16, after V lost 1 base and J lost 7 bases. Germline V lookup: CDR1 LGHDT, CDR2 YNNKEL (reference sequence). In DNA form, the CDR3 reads TGTGCCAGCAGCCAAGTTTTAAGCGGGGGTGCGGATGGATATACGCAGTATTTT. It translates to CASSQVLSGGADGYTQYF.

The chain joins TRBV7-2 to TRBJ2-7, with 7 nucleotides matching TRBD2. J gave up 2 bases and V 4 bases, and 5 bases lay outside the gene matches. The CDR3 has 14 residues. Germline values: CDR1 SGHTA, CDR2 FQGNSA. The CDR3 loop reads CASSYGLDPYEQYF. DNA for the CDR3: TGTGCCAGCAGCTACGGACTAGACCCCTACGAGCAGTACTTC.

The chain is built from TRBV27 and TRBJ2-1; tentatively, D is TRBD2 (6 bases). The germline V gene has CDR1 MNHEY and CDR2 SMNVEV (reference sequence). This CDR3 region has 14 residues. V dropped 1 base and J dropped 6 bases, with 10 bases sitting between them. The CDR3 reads CASSLFGGPNEQFF. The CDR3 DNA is TGTGCCAGCAGTTTATTCGGGGGACCCAATGAGCAGTTCTTC.

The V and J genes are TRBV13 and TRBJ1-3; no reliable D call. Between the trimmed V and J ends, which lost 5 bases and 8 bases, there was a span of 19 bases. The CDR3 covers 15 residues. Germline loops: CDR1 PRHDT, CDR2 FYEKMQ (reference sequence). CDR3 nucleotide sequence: TGTGCCAGCAGCCCCCCCGGACTGAAAAGAGACACCATATATTTT. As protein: CASSPPGLKRDTIYF.

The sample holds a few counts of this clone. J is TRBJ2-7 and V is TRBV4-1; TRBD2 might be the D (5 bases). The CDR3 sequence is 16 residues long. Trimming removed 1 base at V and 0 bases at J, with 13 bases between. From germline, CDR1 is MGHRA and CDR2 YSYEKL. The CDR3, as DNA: TGCGCCAGCAGCCAAGCCGCTAAGGCGGGCTCCTACGAGCAGTACTTC. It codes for CASSQAAKAGSYEQYF.

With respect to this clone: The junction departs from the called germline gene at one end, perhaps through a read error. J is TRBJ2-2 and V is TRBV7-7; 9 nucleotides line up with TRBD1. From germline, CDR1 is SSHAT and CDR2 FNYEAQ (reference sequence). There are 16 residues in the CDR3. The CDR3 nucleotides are TGTGCTAGCAGCTTTACTCCGGGACAGGGAACCGGGGAGCTGTTTTTT. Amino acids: CASSFTPGQGTGELFF.

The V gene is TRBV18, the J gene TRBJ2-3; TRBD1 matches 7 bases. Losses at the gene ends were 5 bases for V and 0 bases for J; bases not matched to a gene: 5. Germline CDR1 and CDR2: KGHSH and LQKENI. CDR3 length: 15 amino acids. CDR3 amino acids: CASSAWDSSTDTQYF. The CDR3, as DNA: TGTGCCAGCTCAGCGTGGGACAGTAGCACAGATACGCAGTATTTT.

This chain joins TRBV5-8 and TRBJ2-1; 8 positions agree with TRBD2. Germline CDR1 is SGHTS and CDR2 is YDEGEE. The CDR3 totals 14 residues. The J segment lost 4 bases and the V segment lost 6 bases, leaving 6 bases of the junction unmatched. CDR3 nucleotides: TGTGCCAGCACCCTCCCGGGGGGGTACAATGAGCAGTTCTTC. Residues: CASTLPGGYNEQFF.

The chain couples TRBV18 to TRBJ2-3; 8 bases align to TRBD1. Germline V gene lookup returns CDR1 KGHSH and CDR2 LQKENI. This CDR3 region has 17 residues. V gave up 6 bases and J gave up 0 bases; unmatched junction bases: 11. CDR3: CASSPEQGARSTDTQYF. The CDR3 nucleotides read TGTGCCAGCTCCCCCGAGCAGGGGGCGAGGAGCACAGATACGCAGTATTTT.

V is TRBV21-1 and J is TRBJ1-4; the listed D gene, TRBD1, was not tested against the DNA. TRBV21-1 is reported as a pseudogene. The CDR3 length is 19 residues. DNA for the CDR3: TGTGCCAGCAGCGGCAGGGACAGGGTGAGGATCGCAACTAATGAAAAACTGTTTTTT. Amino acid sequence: CASSGRDRVRIATNEKLFF.

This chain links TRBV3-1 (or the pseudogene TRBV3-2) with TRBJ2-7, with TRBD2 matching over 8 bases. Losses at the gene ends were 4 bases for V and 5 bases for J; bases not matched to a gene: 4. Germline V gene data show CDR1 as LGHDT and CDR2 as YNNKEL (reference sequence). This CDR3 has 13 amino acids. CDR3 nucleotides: TGTGCCAGCAGCCTCGCGGGGGGCGACGAGCAGTACTTC. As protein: CASSLAGGDEQYF.